The 26 T cell receptor beta chains in this list originate from one sample, sequenced in a study of regulatory T cells in long-lasting Graves disease. Combining iRepertoire HTBI primers with Arm-PCR of CDR3 regions, the authors built TCR beta libraries. From the multiplex PCR reads, TCRdb called clonotypes with MiXCR, one entry per CDR3 protein. Of 700,000 or so distinct CDR3 sequences in the sample, roughly 30% were seen once. Sample time point: persistent/refractory GD, antithyroid drugs over 5 years with positive TRAb. Generation of the TCR library employed RNA extracted from PBMCs. The sequencing used peripheral blood mononuclear cells (PBMCs), collected when the disease was refractory, from a patient treated with antithyroid drugs. These receptors were taken from a female donor with Graves disease.

In this sample, this clonotype turned up once. The junction shows a germline mismatch at one end, possibly a read error. The chain combines TRBV11-2 with TRBJ2-2; D perhaps matches TRBD2 (7 bases). The CDR3 runs to 14 residues. From germline, CDR1 is SGHAT and CDR2 FQNNGV. The CDR3 DNA follows: TGTGCCAGCAGGCCCACGGGGGGCACCGGGGGGCTGTTTTTT. This sequence encodes CASRPTGGTGGLFF.

This clonotype has just a few counts. The V gene is TRBV7-9, the J gene TRBJ1-2; unclear D gene. Trimming shortened V by 2 bases and J by 6 bases, and 13 bases separated the two germline ends. The V gene's germline CDR1 is SEHNR and CDR2 FQNEAQ (reference sequence). This CDR3 contains 14 residues. The CDR3 spells CASSLNGPWDGYTF. CDR3 bases: TGTGCCAGCAGCTTAAACGGACCATGGGATGGCTACACCTTC.

This clonotype was recorded at least ten times. DNA of the CDR3: TGTGCCAGCAGCTTAGAAGCAGGGTGGTCCTACGAGCAGTACTTC. It specifies CASSLEAGWSYEQYF. This chain links TRBV11-2 with TRBJ2-7; weak D call: TRBD1 (5 bases). The CDR3 loop spans 15 amino acids. Germline V gene lookup returns CDR1 SGHAT and CDR2 FQNNGV. V was cut by 0 bases and J by 1 base, with 10 bases left in between.

Ten or more counts support this clonotype. The rearrangement joins TRBV2 to TRBJ1-6; D unclear. Germline values: CDR1 SNHLY, CDR2 FYNNEI. CDR3 length: 12 amino acids. V lost 3 bases to trimming and J lost 10 bases, with 7 bases between them. Here the CDR3 DNA reads TGTGCCAGCAGTGATCAGTTCTCACCCCTCCACTTT. It translates to CASSDQFSPLHF.

This chain connects TRBV12-3 or TRBV12-4 to TRBJ1-3, with 9 bases lining up with TRBD1. V lost 1 base to trimming and J lost 3 bases; unmatched junction nucleotides: 4. CDR3 length: 16 residues. The CDR3 bases are TGTGCCAGCAGTTTAGAACAGGGGGCGCTTGGAAACACCATATATTTT. This codes for CASSLEQGALGNTIYF.

The chain carries TRBV7-3 and TRBJ1-6, with D hard to call. V dropped 2 bases and J dropped 7 bases, with 9 bases sitting between them. CDR1 is SGHTA, CDR2 FQGTGA, per germline. The CDR3 length is 14 residues. As DNA, the CDR3 is TGTGCCAGCAGCTTAGGGGAGGTCAATTCACCCCTCCACTTT. This encodes CASSLGEVNSPLHF.

Details on this clonotype: This could be a read error, since a much larger clone is one nucleotide away. It is likely a read error, because the conserved phenylalanine at the end of the CDR3 is missing. The J gene is TRBJ1-2, the V gene TRBV6-2 or TRBV6-3; 7 bases match TRBD1. CDR1 MNHEY and CDR2 SVGEGT come from the germline V gene. After removal of 6 bases from V and 0 bases from J, the junction contained 13 bases not matched to a gene. The CDR3 is made up of 17 amino acids. Here the CDR3 DNA reads TGTGCCAGCAGCCTGAGCCTCTCAGGGGGAGCTAACTATGGCTACACCCTC. Encoded protein: CASSLSLSGGANYGYTL.

This clonotype was observed a few times. The rearrangement links TRBV7-9 to TRBJ1-5, with D possibly matching TRBD1 (6 bases). V was shortened by 0 bases and J by 6 bases, with 12 bases between the two germline ends. This CDR3 has 15 amino acids. Germline V gene lookup returns CDR1 SEHNR and CDR2 FQNEAQ (reference sequence). CDR3 loop: CASSLAGQELQPQHF. DNA for the CDR3: TGTGCCAGCAGCTTAGCGGGACAAGAGCTTCAGCCCCAGCATTTT.

The V call is TRBV27, the J call TRBJ1-2, with 9 bases fitting TRBD1. The ends lost 10 bases at V and 4 bases at J; junction bases unmatched: 10. Looked up from germline, CDR1 is MNHEY and CDR2 is SMNVEV (reference sequence). This CDR3 has 14 amino acids. The CDR3 is CATASGQGFYGYTF. CDR3 DNA: TGTGCCACCGCGTCGGGACAGGGTTTCTATGGCTACACCTTC.

Comments on this clonotype: A read error may explain this, as a much larger clone is one base away. The gene calls are TRBV20-1 and TRBJ1-5; D unresolved. The germline V gene encodes CDR1 DFQATT and CDR2 SNEGSKA (reference sequence). The CDR3 is made up of 12 amino acids. Deletions cut 2 bases from V and 4 bases from J, with 6 bases between. This chain's CDR3 is CSARSPNQPQHF. The CDR3 DNA reads TGCAGTGCTAGAAGCCCGAATCAGCCCCAGCATTTT.

This clonotype was seen a few times. V usage is TRBV5-1 and J usage is TRBJ2-2, with D perhaps TRBD2 (6 bases). Between the trimmed V and J ends, which lost 2 bases and 0 bases, there was a span of 11 bases. Germline CDR1 and CDR2: SGHRS and YFSETQ. The CDR3 totals 16 residues. The CDR3 here is CASSFGRRPNTGELFF. CDR3 sequence (DNA): TGCGCCAGCAGCTTTGGGAGGAGGCCGAACACCGGGGAGCTGTTTTTT.

The chain combines TRBV30 with TRBJ2-5; D unclear. Germline V gene sequence: CDR1 GTSNPN, CDR2 SVGIG (reference sequence). CDR3 size: 15 residues. Trimming took off 2 bases at V and 2 bases at J, with 15 bases between the two ends. CDR3: CAWSWGRRPQETQYF. CDR3 nucleotide sequence: TGTGCCTGGAGTTGGGGTCGACGGCCGCAAGAGACCCAGTACTTC. The full variable domain, its missing parts supplied by reference TRBV30 and TRBJ2-5, is SQTIHQWPATLVQPVGSPLSLECTVEGTSNPNLYWYRQAAGRGLQLLFYSVGIGQISSEVPQNLSASRPQDRQFILSSKKLLLSDSGFYLCAWSWGRRPQETQYFGPGTRLLVL.

The V call is TRBV7-3, the J call TRBJ2-6; D remains unclear. V was trimmed by 5 bases and J by 2 bases, leaving 7 bases between them. The CDR3 is 14 amino acids. The germline CDR1 and CDR2 sequences are SGHTA and FQGTGA. CDR3 residues: CASSASTGANVLTF. The CDR3 nucleotides are TGTGCCAGCAGCGCATCAACTGGGGCCAACGTCCTGACTTTC.

This clonotype was seen ten or more times. The gene calls are TRBV3-1 and TRBJ1-5; 7 bases are a match to TRBD1. Germline CDR1 LGHDT, CDR2 YNNKEL (reference sequence). V lost 3 bases and J lost 0; bases outside the gene matches: 2. The CDR3 totals 15 residues. In DNA form, the CDR3 reads TGTGCCAGCAGCCACGGGACAGCTAGCAATCAGCCCCAGCATTTT. Protein: CASSHGTASNQPQHF.

The genes are TRBV2 and TRBJ2-1, with 7 bases aligning to TRBD1. The germline V gene encodes CDR1 SNHLY and CDR2 FYNNEI. The CDR3 is 16 residues long. Germline trimming cut 4 bases from V and 7 bases from J; bases unmatched to any gene: 13. CDR3 nucleotides: TGTGCCAGCAGTGGCCGACAGGGCTTGTTTGGTAATGAGCAGTTCTTC. Translating it yields CASSGRQGLFGNEQFF.

The chain couples TRBV6-2 or TRBV6-3 to TRBJ1-2; the D gene is possibly TRBD1 (6 bases). This CDR3 spans 14 amino acids. V was pared by 6 bases and J by 2 bases, with 13 bases between. Germline V CDR1 and CDR2: MNHEY, SVGEGT. The CDR3 sequence: CASSRGGKNYGYTF. Written as DNA, the CDR3 is TGTGCCAGCAGCCGGGGGGGCAAAAACTATGGCTACACCTTC.

The sample holds many counts of this clonotype. The chain employs TRBV2 and TRBJ2-7, with 9 bases identical to TRBD2. Trimming removed 7 bases from V and 6 bases from J; junction bases left unmatched: 16. There are 16 residues in the CDR3. CDR1 is SNHLY and CDR2 is FYNNEI in the germline V gene. In DNA, the CDR3 is TGTGCCAGCATTCTTCGCCCGATTAGCGGGAGTGGCGAGCAGTACTTC. Translated: CASILRPISGSGEQYF.

This clonotype was seen a few times. The chain recombines TRBV9 with TRBJ2-5; TRBD1 might be the D (6 bases). V lost 6 bases and J 0 bases, leaving 9 bases between the germline ends. The CDR3 length is 13 residues. Germline V gives CDR1 SGDLS, CDR2 YYNGEE. The CDR3 loop reads CASTRTDQETQYF. DNA of the CDR3: TGTGCCAGCACCAGGACAGACCAAGAGACCCAGTACTTC.

CDR3 nucleotide sequence: TGCAGCGTTGCTACCGGAGGGGGAACAGGGGACTATGGCTACACCTTC. It translates to CSVATGGGTGDYGYTF. The chain links TRBV29-1 to TRBJ1-2, with 7 bases identical to TRBD1. The CDR3 extends over 16 amino acids. Trimming cost V 4 bases and J 3 bases; bases outside gene matches: 14. Germline values: CDR1 SQVTM, CDR2 ANQGSEA. Supplemented by reference TRBV29-1 and TRBJ1-2, the full variable domain reads SAVISQKPSRDICQRGTSLTIQCQVDSQVTMMFWYRQQPGQSLTLIATANQGSEATYESGFVIDKFPISRPNLTFSTLTVSNMSPEDSSIYLCSVATGGGTGDYGYTFGSGTRLTVV.

V usage is TRBV6-2 or TRBV6-3 and J usage is TRBJ1-2, with no clear D. Germline V gene lookup returns CDR1 MNHEY and CDR2 SVGEGT. CDR3 length: 13 residues. V was pared by 6 bases and J by 10 bases, with 18 bases between. The CDR3 spells CASRPPGLYYYTF. The CDR3 bases are TGTGCCAGCAGACCACCGGGTCTATACTACTACACCTTC.

This clonotype showed up many times. The V gene is TRBV27, the J gene TRBJ1-2; perhaps TRBD1 as D (6 bases). The CDR3 length is 13 residues. CDR1 and CDR2 from the germline V gene are MNHEY and SMNVEV (reference sequence). The V gene lost 5 bases and the J gene lost 6 bases, with 13 bases spanning the gap. The CDR3 region is CASSLSQGNGYTF. The CDR3 nucleotides read TGTGCCAGCAGTCTCTCACAGGGAAATGGCTACACCTTC.

The count of this clonotype is one. This rearrangement joins TRBV18 to TRBJ1-1; TRBD1 might be the D (6 bases). CDR1 and CDR2 from the germline V gene are KGHSH and LQKENI. Trimming removed 6 bases at V and 0 bases at J, with 11 bases between. The CDR3 length is 14 residues. CDR3 in amino acids: CASSGQPMNTEAFF. The CDR3 nucleotides read TGTGCCAGCTCCGGACAGCCGATGAACACTGAAGCTTTCTTT.

This clonotype showed up just a few times. This chain uses TRBV15 with TRBJ2-2; D ambiguous. Trimming left V 7 bases short and J 2 bases short, with 14 bases between. This CDR3 region has 15 residues. Per the germline V gene, CDR1 is LNHNV and CDR2 is YYDKDF (reference sequence). The DNA of the CDR3 is TGTGCCACCACGTCCCGAGGAGTCAACACCGGGGAGCTGTTTTTT. Translating it yields CATTSRGVNTGELFF.

The V call is TRBV10-1, the J call TRBJ1-1; possibly TRBD1 for D (5 bases). The CDR3 contains 14 residues. Germline V CDR1 and CDR2: WNHNN, SYGVQD (reference sequence). Trimming shortened V by 3 bases and J by 5 bases, and 13 bases separated the two germline ends. The CDR3 DNA follows: TGCGCCAGCAGTGAAGCAGGGAGTTGGACTGAAGCTTTCTTT. Its protein product is CASSEAGSWTEAFF.

The chain uses TRBV10-3 and TRBJ1-6; D perhaps matches TRBD1 (5 bases). V lost 6 bases to trimming and J lost 7 bases, with 19 bases between them. The germline CDR1 and CDR2 sequences are ENHRY and SYGVKD. The CDR3 has 16 residues. For the CDR3, the DNA is TGTGCCATCAGCTGGACACAGGACCCGGCGAATTCACCCCTCCACTTT. Translated, it gives CAISWTQDPANSPLHF.

This clonotype has a count of ten or more. V is TRBV10-3 and J is TRBJ1-2; D remains ambiguous. Deletions cut 0 bases from V and 7 bases from J, with 9 bases between. Germline CDR1 ENHRY, CDR2 SYGVKD. The CDR3 runs 13 residues. CDR3 region: CAISESLKSGYTF. In DNA form, the CDR3 reads TGTGCCATCAGTGAGTCTCTTAAGAGTGGCTACACCTTC.